The text below deals with one T cell receptor (beta chain). Deletions cut 0 bases from V and 5 bases from J, with 12 bases between. Germline loops: CDR1 SGHRS, CDR2 YFSETQ. The CDR3 is made up of 14 amino acids. TCRdb's copy holds only in-frame clones and misses some; the assay was immunoSEQ multiplex PCR. The sample carries about 270,000 clones, 80% to 85% recorded once. This specimen comes from a study of blood T cell repertoires in COVID-19. About the study: The origin of the acute and convalescent COVID-19 samples was the United States, Italy and Spain.

This TCR came from a woman aged 60 to 75 with active or convalescent COVID-19. Sequencing was carried out using peripheral blood. V gene TRBV5-1 combines with J gene TRBJ2-7; unclear D gene. CDR3 protein: CASSLEGGAHEQYF. CDR3 nucleotide sequence: TGCGCCAGCAGCTTGGAAGGCGGCGCCCACGAGCAGTACTTC.